This T cell receptor (beta chain) stems from a study of glioma-infiltrating T cells. The germline V gene has CDR1 LGHDT and CDR2 YNNKEL (reference sequence). Germline trimming cut 3 bases from V and 9 bases from J; bases unmatched to any gene: 11. This CDR3 contains 16 residues. This clonotype was counted only a few times. The antigen is undetermined. Study-level findings and limits: Only very few CDR3 sequences appeared in both tissue and blood. Non-neoplastic patients had below-expected tissue-blood divergence, while all gliomas exceeded expectation.

Amplification of TCR alpha and beta CDR3 regions from RNA used iRepertoire nested multiplex PCR. For one-step reverse transcription and amplification, roughly 95-450 ng of tissue mRNA or PBMC total RNA was used. Using its own MiXCR run on the multiplex PCR reads, TCRdb lists one record per CDR3 protein. The sample has more than 85,000 distinct CDR3 sequences, 25% to 30% seen once. This clonotype was sampled from a human donor with low-grade glioma or glioblastoma, undergoing nonglioma brain surgery, or in good health (not recorded which). Sequencing used glioma tissue, nonneoplastic brain tissue, or PBMCs (not recorded which). The chain employs TRBV3-1 and TRBJ2-1, with TRBD2 matching 10 bases. Here the CDR3 DNA reads TGTGCCAGCAGCCAGAGCGGGAGGGCCGAAAAGAGTGAGCAGTTCTTC. Its translation: CASSQSGRAEKSEQFF.